A single TCR beta chain is shown here with its context. Its target is not known. The entry originates in a study of T cell responses to AZD1222 COVID-19 vaccine. The study's findings and limits: Possibly, clonal diversity was underestimated; donors were largely white British and included more females. Only a handful of AZD1222 recipients, several in all, had baseline seropositivity. The study sampled repertoires only after the peak T cell response.

TCRdb's copy holds only in-frame clones and misses some; the assay was immunoSEQ multiplex PCR. Of approximately 99,000 clones listed, roughly nine tenths are singletons. In germline, CDR1 is SGHDT, CDR2 YYEEEE. Trimming at V came to 0 bases and at J to 0 bases, leaving 1 base not matched to a gene. CDR3 length equals 15 residues. The sample in question was peripheral blood, obtained on day 0 of AZD1222 vaccination. The rearrangement uses TRBV5-6 and TRBJ2-5, with TRBD1 matching 8 bases. The TCR originated in an adult in good health. The CDR3 loop reads CASSLDRGYQETQYF. In DNA, the CDR3 is TGTGCCAGCAGCTTGGACAGGGGGTACCAAGAGACCCAGTACTTC.